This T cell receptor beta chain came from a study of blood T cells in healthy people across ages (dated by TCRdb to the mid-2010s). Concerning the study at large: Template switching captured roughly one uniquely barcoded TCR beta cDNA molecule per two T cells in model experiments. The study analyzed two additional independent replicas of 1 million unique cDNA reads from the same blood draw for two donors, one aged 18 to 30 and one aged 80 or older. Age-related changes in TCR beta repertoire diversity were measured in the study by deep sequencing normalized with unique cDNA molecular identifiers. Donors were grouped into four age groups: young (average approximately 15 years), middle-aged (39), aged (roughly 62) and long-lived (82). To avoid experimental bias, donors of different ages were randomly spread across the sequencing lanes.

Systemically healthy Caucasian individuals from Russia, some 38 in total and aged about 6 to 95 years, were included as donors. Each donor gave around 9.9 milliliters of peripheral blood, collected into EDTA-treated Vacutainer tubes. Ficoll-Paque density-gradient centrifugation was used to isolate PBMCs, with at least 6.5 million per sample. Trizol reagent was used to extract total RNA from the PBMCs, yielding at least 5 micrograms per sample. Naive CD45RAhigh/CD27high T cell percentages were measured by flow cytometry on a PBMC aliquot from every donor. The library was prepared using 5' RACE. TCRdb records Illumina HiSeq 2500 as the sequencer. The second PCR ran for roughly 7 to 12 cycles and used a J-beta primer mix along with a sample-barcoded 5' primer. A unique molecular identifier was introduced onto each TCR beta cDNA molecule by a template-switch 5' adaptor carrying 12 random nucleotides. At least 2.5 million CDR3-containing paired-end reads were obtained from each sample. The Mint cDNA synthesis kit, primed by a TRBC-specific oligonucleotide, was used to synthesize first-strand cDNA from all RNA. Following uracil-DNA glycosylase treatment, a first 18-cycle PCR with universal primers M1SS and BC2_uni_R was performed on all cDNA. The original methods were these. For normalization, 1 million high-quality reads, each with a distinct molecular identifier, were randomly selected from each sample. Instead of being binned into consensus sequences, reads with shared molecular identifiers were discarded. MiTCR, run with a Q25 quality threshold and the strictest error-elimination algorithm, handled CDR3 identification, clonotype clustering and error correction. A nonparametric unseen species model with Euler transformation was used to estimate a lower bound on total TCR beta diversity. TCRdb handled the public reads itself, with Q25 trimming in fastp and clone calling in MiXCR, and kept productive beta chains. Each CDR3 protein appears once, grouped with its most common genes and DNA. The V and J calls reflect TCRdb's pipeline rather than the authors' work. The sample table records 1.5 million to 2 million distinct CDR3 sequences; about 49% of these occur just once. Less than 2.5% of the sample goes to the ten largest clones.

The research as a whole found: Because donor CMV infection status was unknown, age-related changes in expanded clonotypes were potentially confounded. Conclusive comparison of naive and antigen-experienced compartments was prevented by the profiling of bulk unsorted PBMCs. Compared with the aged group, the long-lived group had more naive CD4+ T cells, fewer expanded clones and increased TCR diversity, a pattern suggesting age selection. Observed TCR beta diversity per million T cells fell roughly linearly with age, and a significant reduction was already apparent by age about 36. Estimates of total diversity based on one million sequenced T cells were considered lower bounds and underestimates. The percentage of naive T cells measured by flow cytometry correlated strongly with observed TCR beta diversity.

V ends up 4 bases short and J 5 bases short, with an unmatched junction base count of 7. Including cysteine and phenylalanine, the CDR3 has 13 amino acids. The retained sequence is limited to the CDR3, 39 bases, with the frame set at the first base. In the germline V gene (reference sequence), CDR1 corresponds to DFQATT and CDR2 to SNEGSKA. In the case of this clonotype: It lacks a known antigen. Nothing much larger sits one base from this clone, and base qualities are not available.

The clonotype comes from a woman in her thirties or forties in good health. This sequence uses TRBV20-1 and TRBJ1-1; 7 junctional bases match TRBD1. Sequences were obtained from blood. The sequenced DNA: TGCAGTGCTATGGACAGGACAACAACTGAAGCTTTCTTT. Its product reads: CSAMDRTTTEAFF.